The T cell receptor (beta chain) under discussion was sequenced for a study of identical twins. Study results and limitations: Out-of-frame TCR alpha sharing in monozygotic twins exceeded recombination model predictions. Because invariant MAIT and iNKT cells could be present, zero-insertion analyses could be partly confounded.

Template switching supplied a universal primer site; unique molecular identifiers were carried on the cDNA. Via MiXCR, TCRdb re-called the 5' RACE reads, giving one row per CDR3 protein. This sample has under 250,000 distinct CDR3 sequences, with 10% to 15% found just once. Of note for this clonotype: Its specificity is not known.

Germline values: CDR1 LGHNA, CDR2 YNFKEQ. The CDR3 totals 14 residues. V lost 6 bases to trimming and J lost 4 bases, with 15 bases between them. The same sample was also studied in work on yellow fever vaccine responses in identical twins. As that report states: Twins reportedly mounted vaccine T cell responses that seemed partly convergent, partly personalized.

The source is a woman between 18 and 29 years old in good health. Sequencing was performed on memory (CD45RO+) T cells sorted from blood. This chain links TRBV4-2 with TRBJ1-2; the D gene is possibly TRBD1 (5 bases). The CDR3 DNA is TGTGCCAGCAGACCCCCAACAGGCTCCTATGGCTACACCTTC. This encodes CASRPPTGSYGYTF.